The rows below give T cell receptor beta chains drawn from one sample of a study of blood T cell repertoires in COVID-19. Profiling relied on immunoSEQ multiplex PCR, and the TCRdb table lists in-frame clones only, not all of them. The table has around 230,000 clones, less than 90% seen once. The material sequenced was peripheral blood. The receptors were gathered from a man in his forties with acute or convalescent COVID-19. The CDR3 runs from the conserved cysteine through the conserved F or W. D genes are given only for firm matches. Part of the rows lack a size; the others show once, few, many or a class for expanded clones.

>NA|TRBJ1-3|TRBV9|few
TGTGCCAGCAGCGTAGCTCTGGCGGGCCAGGACACCATATATTTT
CASSVALAGQDTIYF
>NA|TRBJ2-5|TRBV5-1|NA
TGCGCCAGCAGCTTGGGGGGCGGATTCCAAGAGACCCAGTACTTC
CASSLGGGFQETQYF
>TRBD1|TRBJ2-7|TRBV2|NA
TGTGCCAGCAGTGATTCAAGGGGGGACAGGGTATACGAGCAGTACTTC
CASSDSRGDRVYEQYF
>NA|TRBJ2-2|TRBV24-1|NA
TGTGCCACCAGTAAACAGGGTACCGGGGAGCTGTTTTTT
CATSKQGTGELFF
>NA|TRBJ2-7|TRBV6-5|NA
TGTGCCAGCAGGTTGATATTGACGGAGGCCTACGAGCAGTACTTC
CASRLILTEAYEQYF
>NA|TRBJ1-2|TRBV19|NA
TGTGCCAGTACAACCCAGGTCATGAGTGGCTACACCTTC
CASTTQVMSGYTF
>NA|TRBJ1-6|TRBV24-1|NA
TGTGCCTCAAGGGGAGGAAGGGATAATTCACCCCTCCACTTT
CASRGGRDNSPLHF
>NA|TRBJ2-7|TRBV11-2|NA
TGTGCCAGCAGCCAGCTTGGGGCACCCACCTACGAGCAGTACTTC
CASSQLGAPTYEQYF
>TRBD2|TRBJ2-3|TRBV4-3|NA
TGCGCCAGCAGCCAAGATCCACCCAGGCGGGGGAGCACAGATACGCAGTATTTT
CASSQDPPRRGSTDTQYF
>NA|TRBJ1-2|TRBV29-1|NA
TGCAGCGTTGAAGTATGGGCAGGGGATGGCTACACCTTC
CSVEVWAGDGYTF
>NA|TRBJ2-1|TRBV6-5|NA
TGTGCCAGCAGCCCCAAGGGGGGGTTTTATGAGCAGTTCTTC
CASSPKGGFYEQFF
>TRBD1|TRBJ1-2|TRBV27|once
TGTGCCAGCAGTTCCTGGACAGGGTTTAACTATGGCTACACCTTC
CASSSWTGFNYGYTF
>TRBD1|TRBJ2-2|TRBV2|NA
TGTGCCAGCAGGGGATACCGGGACAGGGTGATAGTGGGGCTCGGGGAGCTGTTTTTT
CASRGYRDRVIVGLGELFF
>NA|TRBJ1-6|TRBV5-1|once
TGCGCCAGCAGCCAAACGGGGGACGGCGTTAATTCACCCCTCCACTTT
CASSQTGDGVNSPLHF
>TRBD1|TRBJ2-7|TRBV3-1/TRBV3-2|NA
TGTGCCAGCAGCCAAGATGGGGGACAGTTCTACGAGCAGTACTTC
CASSQDGGQFYEQYF
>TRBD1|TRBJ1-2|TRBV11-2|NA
TGTGCCAGCAGCTGGGGACAGGAGTATGGCTACACCTTC
CASSWGQEYGYTF
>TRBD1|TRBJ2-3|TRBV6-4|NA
TGTGCCAGCAGTCCGGGACAGGGTCTAGATACGCAGTATTTT
CASSPGQGLDTQYF
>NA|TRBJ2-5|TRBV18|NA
TGTGCCAGCTCACCACCCCTGGGAGGGACACACCAGTACTTC
CASSPPLGGTHQYF